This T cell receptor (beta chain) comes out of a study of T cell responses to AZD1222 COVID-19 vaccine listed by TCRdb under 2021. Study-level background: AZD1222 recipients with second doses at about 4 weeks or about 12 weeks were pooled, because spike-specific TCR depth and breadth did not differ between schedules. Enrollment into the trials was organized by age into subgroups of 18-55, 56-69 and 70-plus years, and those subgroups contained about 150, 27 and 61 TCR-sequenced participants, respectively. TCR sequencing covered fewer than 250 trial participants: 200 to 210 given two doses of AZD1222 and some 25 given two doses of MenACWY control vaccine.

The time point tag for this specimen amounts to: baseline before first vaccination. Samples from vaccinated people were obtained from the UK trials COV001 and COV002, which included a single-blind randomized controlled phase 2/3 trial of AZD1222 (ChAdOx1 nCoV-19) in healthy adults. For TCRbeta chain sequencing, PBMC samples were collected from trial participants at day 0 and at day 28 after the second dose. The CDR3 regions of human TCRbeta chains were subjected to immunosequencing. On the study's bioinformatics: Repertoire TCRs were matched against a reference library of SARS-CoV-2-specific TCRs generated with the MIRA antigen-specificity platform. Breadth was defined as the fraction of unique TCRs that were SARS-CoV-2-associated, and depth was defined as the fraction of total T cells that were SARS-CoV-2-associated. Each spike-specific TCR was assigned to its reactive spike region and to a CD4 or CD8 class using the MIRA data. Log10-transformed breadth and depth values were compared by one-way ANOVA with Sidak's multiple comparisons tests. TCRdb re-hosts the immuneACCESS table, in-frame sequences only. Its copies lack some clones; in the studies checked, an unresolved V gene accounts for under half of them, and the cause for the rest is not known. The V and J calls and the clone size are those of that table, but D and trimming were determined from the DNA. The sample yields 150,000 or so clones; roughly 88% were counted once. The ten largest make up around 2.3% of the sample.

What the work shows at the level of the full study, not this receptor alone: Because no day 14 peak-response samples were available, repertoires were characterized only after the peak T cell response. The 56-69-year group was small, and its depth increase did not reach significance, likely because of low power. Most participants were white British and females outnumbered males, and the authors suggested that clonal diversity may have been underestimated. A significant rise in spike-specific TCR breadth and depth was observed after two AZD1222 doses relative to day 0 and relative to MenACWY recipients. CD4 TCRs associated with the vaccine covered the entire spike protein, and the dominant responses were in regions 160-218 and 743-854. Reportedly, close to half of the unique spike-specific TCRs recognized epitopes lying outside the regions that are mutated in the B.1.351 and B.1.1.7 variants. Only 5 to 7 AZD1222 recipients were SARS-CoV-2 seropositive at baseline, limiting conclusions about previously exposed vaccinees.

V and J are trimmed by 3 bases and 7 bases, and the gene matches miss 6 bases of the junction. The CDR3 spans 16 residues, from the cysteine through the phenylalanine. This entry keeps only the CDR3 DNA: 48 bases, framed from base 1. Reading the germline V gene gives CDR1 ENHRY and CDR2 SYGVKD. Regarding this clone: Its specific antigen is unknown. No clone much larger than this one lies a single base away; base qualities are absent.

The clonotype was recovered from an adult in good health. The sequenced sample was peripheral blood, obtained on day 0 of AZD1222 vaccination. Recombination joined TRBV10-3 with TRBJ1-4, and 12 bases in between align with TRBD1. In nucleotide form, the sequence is TGTGCCATCAGTGATTTTGGGACAGGGGGCCCTGAAAAACTGTTTTTT. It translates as CAISDFGTGGPEKLFF.